These 11 T cell receptor beta chains were all obtained from the same sample, sequenced in a study of blood T cell repertoires in COVID-19. Repertoires were generated with immunoSEQ multiplex PCR, while TCRdb's copy carries only in-frame clones and drops some. The table shows around 97,000 clones, with over 85% occurring only once. Input material: peripheral blood. These receptors were taken from an elderly woman in a cohort sampled during active COVID-19.

The J gene is TRBJ2-2, the V gene TRBV7-2, with D perhaps TRBD1 (5 bases). V shed 1 base and J shed 6 bases, with 15 bases lying between them. The CDR3 runs to 16 residues. Germline CDR1 is SGHTA and CDR2 is FQGNSA. The CDR3 spells CASSLVGARMSGELFF. For the CDR3, the DNA is TGTGCCAGCAGCTTAGTAGGGGCCAGAATGTCCGGGGAGCTGTTTTTT.

The chain links TRBV4-1 to TRBJ2-7; D unclear. Germline CDR1 is MGHRA and CDR2 is YSYEKL. The CDR3 extends over 13 amino acids. V was clipped by 4 bases and J by 1 base, with 8 bases between them. Written as DNA, the CDR3 is TGCGCCAGCAGCCCTCCCTTATCCTACGAGCAGTACTTC. Translating gives CASSPPLSYEQYF.

CDR3 nucleotide sequence: TGTGCCATGATGAGGGGGGGTAGCGGGATCACAGATACGCAGTATTTT. Amino acid sequence: CAMMRGGSGITDTQYF. V is TRBV10-3 and J is TRBJ2-3; 8 nucleotides match TRBD2. Germline-derived CDR1 and CDR2 are ENHRY and SYGVKD. The CDR3 has 16 residues. V was clipped by 9 bases and J by 2 bases; unmatched bases: 13.

The V gene is TRBV11-2, the J gene TRBJ2-2; 9 bases are a match to TRBD2. Germline loops: CDR1 SGHAT, CDR2 FQNNGV. V lost 3 bases and J lost 5; bases outside the gene matches: 13. CDR3 size: 18 residues. DNA of the CDR3: TGTGCCAGCAGCTTGGGGCTAGCGGGAAAAGGGAGGACCGGGGAGCTGTTTTTT. The encoded protein is CASSLGLAGKGRTGELFF.

This clone was seen only a few times. This chain uses TRBV5-4 with TRBJ2-1; 7 positions agree with TRBD1. V lost 1 base and J lost 6; bases outside the gene matches: 1. CDR1 and CDR2 from the germline V gene are SGHNT and YYREEE (reference sequence). CDR3 length: 13 residues. The CDR3 DNA reads as TGTGCCAGCAGCTTGCCAGGGGGCAATGAGCAGTTCTTC. It encodes CASSLPGGNEQFF.

This chain connects TRBV28 to TRBJ1-5, with D perhaps matching TRBD1 (5 bases). Germline-derived CDR1 and CDR2 are MDHEN and SYDVKM. The V end lost 5 bases, the J end lost 4 bases, and 12 bases lay between the germline ends. The CDR3 is 14 residues long. CDR3 sequence: CASSARQQNQPQHF. CDR3 in DNA: TGTGCCAGCAGTGCCCGACAGCAGAATCAGCCCCAGCATTTT.

This chain uses TRBV6-1 with TRBJ1-5; D may be TRBD1 (6 bases). The germline V gene has CDR1 MNHNS and CDR2 SASEGT. With 1 base removed from V and 3 bases from J, the gap between germline ends came to 13 bases. The CDR3 spans 16 residues. CDR3 nucleotide sequence: TGTGCCAGCAGTGAAGGGACAGTCGGACTCAATCAGCCCCAGCATTTT. The encoded protein is CASSEGTVGLNQPQHF.

V is TRBV29-1 and J is TRBJ2-2; 7 bases are a match to TRBD1. Germline CDR1 and CDR2: SQVTM and ANQGSEA. The CDR3 consists of 12 residues. J lost 6 bases, V lost 5 bases, and 3 bases had no gene match. This chain's CDR3 is CSVKGAAGELFF. The CDR3 nucleotides read TGCAGCGTTAAGGGGGCTGCCGGGGAGCTGTTTTTT.

For the CDR3, the DNA is TGTGCCAGCTCACCTGGACAGGGCTTGATTATGAACACTGAAGCTTTCTTT. Amino acid sequence: CASSPGQGLIMNTEAFF. The V gene is TRBV18, the J gene TRBJ1-1; 8 nucleotides match TRBD1. Per the germline V gene, CDR1 is KGHSH and CDR2 is LQKENI. V was clipped by 3 bases and J by 0 bases; unmatched bases: 9. The CDR3 contains 17 residues.

This clone appeared a single time. The DNA of the CDR3 is TGTGCCTGGAGGGTGAACAGGGTAATGAACACTGAAGCTTTCTTT. Protein sequence: CAWRVNRVMNTEAFF. The V and J genes are TRBV30 and TRBJ1-1; D perhaps matches TRBD1 (6 bases). The CDR3 sequence is 15 residues long. With 3 bases removed from V and 0 bases from J, the gap between germline ends came to 14 bases. Germline CDR1 is GTSNPN and CDR2 is SVGIG (reference sequence). The full variable domain, its missing parts supplied by reference TRBV30 and TRBJ1-1, is SQTIHQWPATLVQPVGSPLSLECTVEGTSNPNLYWYRQAAGRGLQLLFYSVGIGQISSEVPQNLSASRPQDRQFILSSKKLLLSDSGFYLCAWRVNRVMNTEAFFGQGTRLTVV.

This rearrangement joins TRBV10-3 to TRBJ2-7, with a weak D call TRBD2 (7 bases). Germline CDR1 reads ENHRY; CDR2 reads SYGVKD. Trimming took 0 bases from V and 8 from J, leaving 14 bases between them. This CDR3 has 14 residues. For the CDR3, the DNA is TGTGCCATCAGTGAGTCGGCAGGGGAGGGGCAGCAGTACTTC. Protein sequence: CAISESAGEGQQYF.